This T cell receptor beta chain was identified in a study of shared clonotypes between healthy human individuals (dated by TCRdb to 2020 to 2021). For the wider study: Three men and a couple of women, aged 18 to 49 years, made up the cohort. The study deeply sequenced blood TCR repertoires of several healthy adults to estimate repertoire size and the extent of clonotype sharing between individuals. For each donor, CD4 naive and CD4 memory were each run on three plates, CD8 naive on two plates, and CD8 memory on one plate. To increase sequencing depth and limit assay-specific biases, different laboratories used diverse techniques to prepare libraries and sequence TCR repertoires. Between about 0.9 and 9 billion PBMCs per donor were obtained by leukapheresis.

TCR CDR3 regions were amplified from genomic DNA by multiplex PCR using the deep immunoSEQ assay. Genomic DNA extracted from each cell subset was distributed evenly over all wells of several immunoSEQ 96-well plates, and each plate served as one replicate. For sorted subsets, approximately 200 ng of genomic DNA, equivalent to some 30,000 T cell genomes, went into each replicate PCR. Purified libraries were quantified with a Qubit 3.0 fluorometer, sized on a Bioanalyzer 2100, and re-quantified with the KAPA Library Quantification kit. Every immunoSEQ 96-well plate was sequenced on a dedicated single-read 150-cycle Illumina NextSeq 550 flow cell. In the original analysis: Because only junctional sequences without quality scores were contained in the immunoSEQ output, filtering matching that applied to full-length reads could not be performed. Sequences were annotated with PyIR, a Python wrapper for IgBLAST v1.9, using IMGT germline references to assign V/J genes and CDR3. Reads were removed for weak V/J assignments (E-value above 1e-6), missing CDR3, stop codons, out-of-frame junctions, or ambiguous translated residues. V3J clonotypes were defined as sequences sharing an identical inferred V gene, J gene, and CDR3 amino acid sequence. Percentage overlap between repertoires was calculated by dividing the number of shared unique clonotypes by the size of the smaller repertoire. Three approaches were used to assess repertoire richness: RTK rarefaction, the Chao1 estimator, and Recon v2.1 estimates of unobserved clonotypes. For all TCRbeta clonotypes obtained by the gDNA method from a handful of donors, generation probabilities were computed with OLGA. TCRdb mirrors the immuneACCESS table, restricted to in-frame sequences. Some clones are absent from its copies; in checked studies, under half trace to an unresolved V gene, and the reason for the others is unknown. D and trimming were read from the DNA, whereas the V and J calls and clone size are those reported in that table. This sample gives roughly 2.2 million clones in total; less than 95% of them show up just once. The ten largest account for around 0.4% of the sample.

Healthy HIV-negative adults with no recently reported acute infections or vaccinations were included as donors. Only Caucasian adults living in Nashville, Tennessee, USA were represented among the donors. CD4+ T cells were enriched through magnetic negative selection, after which naive cells were positively selected on CD45RA and the remaining negative fraction served as the memory subset. After blood collection by leukapheresis, PBMCs were isolated using Ficoll-Histopaque density gradient centrifugation and then cryopreserved in the vapor phase of liquid nitrogen. Analytical flow cytometry was used to check the purity and quantity of every magnetically sorted T cell population. Genomic DNA was isolated from each sorted fraction and quantified by UV absorbance on a Nanodrop 2000c. With regard to this clone: Its binding antigen is unknown. There are no base qualities to consult, and no much larger clone falls within one base.

What the authors observed across the whole study: Higher generation probabilities were observed for clonotypes shared by all four sorted-subset donors than for non-shared clonotypes. Naive subsets generally had larger estimated clonotype richness than memory subsets. Rarefaction of sorted-subset datasets indicated incomplete sequencing despite the large sequencing depth. The small number of donors limited the genetic and exposure-history diversity represented. Based on pairwise subsampling, the degree of clonotype sharing among donors was expected to be affected by sequencing depth. Sampling was limited to blood, and TCR repertoires in tissue likely differ from TCR repertoires in blood. Sharing across several donors was observed for about 5% of naive CD4, less than 4% of naive CD8, about 2.5% of memory CD4, and less than 0.45% of memory CD8 clonotypes.

V and J are trimmed by 4 bases and 4 bases, and the gene matches miss 11 bases of the junction. Looking up the germline V gene yields CDR1 SGHDT and CDR2 YYEEEE. From cysteine to phenylalanine, the CDR3 is 15 amino acids long. Just the 45-base CDR3 DNA is kept, in frame starting at base 1. The sequenced material came from naive CD4+ T cells from PBMCs. The cell subset or site label for this specimen denotes: CD45RA+ positively selected. In this chain, TRBV5-6 is recombined with TRBJ2-7, with 7 junctional bases fitting TRBD2. This clonotype originated in a young man in good health. Some clones in this sample may be carry-over from other donors' samples. The DNA reads TGTGCCAGCAGCCGAGGACGGGACTACTTGTACGAGCAGTACTTC. Its translation reads: CASSRGRDYLYEQYF.